A single sample is the source of the 26 T cell receptor beta chains below, sequenced in a study of prognosis after radiotherapy for stage I lung cancer. The genomic DNA TCR beta CDR3 region underwent two rounds of multiplex PCR. With primers specific to each TRBV and TRBJ gene, the first-round PCR was performed. TCRdb passed the multiplex PCR reads through MiXCR, listing each CDR3 protein once. The sample includes tens of thousands of distinct CDR3 sequences, 40% to 60% of them seen just once. Sequenced material: PBMCs, taken before or after stereotactic body radiation therapy (not recorded which). Receptor source: a donor over 45 with non-small cell lung cancer.

This chain connects TRBV6-9 to TRBJ2-7, with 11 bases matching TRBD2. With 4 bases clipped from V and 4 bases from J, the junction kept 3 bases outside the gene matches. Per germline, CDR1 MNHGY and CDR2 SVAAGI. This CDR3 comprises 14 residues. Here the CDR3 reads CASSSTSGTYEQYF. Here the CDR3 DNA reads TGTGCCAGCAGTTCGACTAGCGGGACTTACGAGCAGTACTTC.

To note about this clonotype: A far larger clone is just one base off, so this is likely a read error. The chain couples TRBV6-2 or TRBV6-3 to TRBJ2-1; D uncertain. V was cut by 5 bases and J by 2 bases, with 13 bases left in between. Germline V gene sequence: CDR1 MNHEY, CDR2 SVGEGT. The CDR3 loop spans 15 amino acids. CDR3 loop: CASSLGTSTYNEQFF. The DNA for the CDR3 is TGTGCCAGCAGTCTGGGCACGAGTACCTACAATGAGCAGTTCTTC.

This clonotype is labeled medium-sized. The chain couples TRBV20-1 to TRBJ2-1; the D gene is possibly TRBD2 (5 bases). CDR3 length equals 15 residues. Germline CDR1 is DFQATT and CDR2 is SNEGSKA (reference sequence). V lost 6 bases and J 0 bases, leaving 15 bases between the germline ends. CDR3 in amino acids: CSAPRVASSYNEQFF. The DNA of the CDR3 is TGCAGTGCCCCTCGGGTAGCGAGCTCCTACAATGAGCAGTTCTTC.

This clonotype showed up many times. This chain joins TRBV9 and TRBJ2-2, with 10 positions matching TRBD1. V trimming: 4 bases; J trimming: 5 bases; junction bases outside the gene matches: 5. Germline loops: CDR1 SGDLS, CDR2 YYNGEE. The CDR3 loop spans 15 amino acids. CDR3 in DNA: TGTGCCAGCAGCAAGCGGACAGGGGGTACCGGGGAGCTGTTTTTT. It specifies CASSKRTGGTGELFF.

As to this clonotype: A read error likely explains this, since a far larger clone differs by one base. The rearrangement uses TRBV7-9 and TRBJ1-5; D might be TRBD1 (5 bases). This CDR3 has 15 amino acids. Per the germline V gene, CDR1 is SEHNR and CDR2 is FQNEAQ (reference sequence). The V gene lost 6 bases and the J gene lost 6 bases, with 18 bases spanning the gap. The CDR3 DNA reads TGTGCCAGCAGTCCACCGGGGCCCGGCGCTCAGCCCCAGCATTTT. Translating gives CASSPPGPGAQPQHF.

Many counts were recorded for this clonotype. The chain couples TRBV10-3 to TRBJ2-7; 9 nucleotides line up with TRBD1. Germline V gene sequence: CDR1 ENHRY, CDR2 SYGVKD. Germline trimming cut 0 bases from V and 6 bases from J; bases unmatched to any gene: 9. CDR3 length: 16 amino acids. CDR3 nucleotides: TGTGCCATCAGTGAGTCCTTGGGACAGGGTCGTGTCGAGCAGTACTTC. It translates to CAISESLGQGRVEQYF.

This chain joins TRBV6-2 or TRBV6-3 and TRBJ2-7; possibly TRBD1 or TRBD2 for D (6 bases each). Germline V lookup: CDR1 MNHEY, CDR2 SVGEGT. This CDR3 comprises 13 residues. Deletions cut 8 bases from V and 0 bases from J, with 11 bases between. Written as DNA, the CDR3 is TGTGCCAGCGAGGGGGGCTACTCCTACGAGCAGTACTTC. Encoded protein: CASEGGYSYEQYF.

The sample holds a few counts of this clonotype. A read error is likely here: a far larger clone is one base away. The CDR3 sequence: CASSSWTSNYGYTF. CDR3 coding DNA: TGTGCCAGCAGTTCGTGGACGTCGAACTATGGCTACACCTTC. V is TRBV6-9 and J is TRBJ1-2; D uncertain. The CDR3 extends over 14 amino acids. Per germline, CDR1 MNHGY and CDR2 SVAAGI. Between the trimmed V and J ends, which lost 4 bases and 2 bases, there was a span of 11 bases.

This clonotype came up many times. This chain connects TRBV12-5 to TRBJ2-5; D gene uncertain. Looked up from germline, CDR1 is LGHNT and CDR2 is FRNRAP. CDR3 size: 12 residues. V was clipped by 7 bases and J by 5 bases, with 11 bases between them. CDR3 loop: CASASSWETQYF. In DNA form, the CDR3 reads TGTGCTAGTGCCTCCTCCTGGGAGACCCAGTACTTC.

This clonotype has at least ten counts. The chain recombines TRBV20-1 with TRBJ2-1; D gene unclear. V gave up 7 bases and J gave up 5 bases, with 6 bases separating them. Germline V gene lookup returns CDR1 DFQATT and CDR2 SNEGSKA (reference sequence). The CDR3 has 10 residues. The CDR3 loop is CSGQDNEQFF. The CDR3, as DNA: TGCAGTGGCCAGGACAATGAGCAGTTCTTC.

This chain uses TRBV7-9 with TRBJ2-1, with a tentative D call TRBD2 (5 bases). Germline lookup yields CDR1 SEHNR and CDR2 FQNEAQ (reference sequence). V was shortened by 3 bases and J by 0 bases, with 12 bases between the two germline ends. CDR3 length: 16 amino acids. The CDR3 DNA sequence: TGTGCCAGCAGCTTGCAAGGACTTGGCTCCTACAATGAGCAGTTCTTC. It is translated as CASSLQGLGSYNEQFF.

V usage is TRBV28 and J usage is TRBJ1-2; D is possibly TRBD1 (5 bases). V shed 6 bases and J shed 3 bases, with 32 bases lying between them. CDR1 MDHEN and CDR2 SYDVKM come from the germline V gene. The CDR3 covers 20 residues. The CDR3 DNA follows: TGTGCCAGCAGCCATGTCGGGGAAACCGGGACGCACTTTACGGACTATGGCTACACCTTC. It translates to CASSHVGETGTHFTDYGYTF.

The rearrangement uses TRBV6-2 or TRBV6-3 and TRBJ2-2; TRBD1 aligns across 7 bases. Trimming cost V 7 bases and J 3 bases; bases outside gene matches: 8. The CDR3 loop spans 15 amino acids. Germline CDR1 reads MNHEY; CDR2 reads SVGEGT. The CDR3 region is CASISRDRDTGELFF. The DNA of the CDR3 is TGTGCCAGCATTTCCCGTGACAGGGACACCGGGGAGCTGTTTTTT.

Regarding this clonotype: A read error may account for a junction end that differs from germline. V is TRBV18 and J is TRBJ2-6; possibly TRBD2 for D (6 bases). The CDR3 is 14 amino acids. Germline V gene sequence: CDR1 KGHSH, CDR2 LQKENI. The CDR3 nucleotides are TGTGCCAGCTCATCGGGAGCTGGAGCCAACGTCCTGACTTTC. Amino acid sequence: CASSSGAGANVLTF.

This clonotype qualifies as medium-sized (0.01 to 0.1%). The chain employs TRBV4-1 and TRBJ2-2; TRBD2 matches 11 bases. This CDR3 spans 16 amino acids. The germline gives CDR1 MGHRA, CDR2 YSYEKL. J gave up 0 bases and V 7 bases, and 4 bases lay outside the gene matches. Written as DNA, the CDR3 is TGCGCCAGCACTCTAGCGGGAGGCACGAACACCGGGGAGCTGTTTTTT. It translates to CASTLAGGTNTGELFF.

This clonotype ranks as medium-sized. The CDR3 here is CSAKASGRRGTDTQYF. The CDR3 DNA sequence: TGCAGTGCGAAAGCTAGCGGGAGGCGGGGAACAGATACGCAGTATTTT. The chain links TRBV20-1 to TRBJ2-3, with 11 bases lining up with TRBD2. Germline V gene lookup returns CDR1 DFQATT and CDR2 SNEGSKA (reference sequence). The CDR3 is 16 residues long. The junction had 11 bases not matched to a gene; V was cut back by 6 bases and J by 3 bases.

The CDR3 DNA sequence: TGTGCCAGCAGTTTACACAGGGCAGACACCGGGGAGCTGTTTTTT. Translating it yields CASSLHRADTGELFF. The rearrangement uses TRBV28 and TRBJ2-2; possible D gene TRBD1, 6 bases. The CDR3 is made up of 15 amino acids. The V gene lost 2 bases and the J gene lost 3 bases, with 10 bases spanning the gap. CDR1 is MDHEN and CDR2 is SYDVKM in the germline V gene.

J is TRBJ2-7 and V is TRBV6-1; tentative D call: TRBD2 (5 bases). Trimming left V 7 bases short and J 8 bases short, with 15 bases between. This CDR3 region has 12 residues. The germline V gene encodes CDR1 MNHNS and CDR2 SASEGT. The chain's CDR3 is CASTSGLGKQYF. In DNA, the CDR3 is TGTGCCAGCACCTCCGGACTTGGGAAGCAGTACTTC.

This clonotype showed up just once. The V gene is TRBV2, the J gene TRBJ2-3, with 7 bases identical to TRBD2. Germline trimming cut 8 bases from V and 1 base from J; bases unmatched to any gene: 6. This CDR3 region has 14 residues. Per the germline V gene, CDR1 is SNHLY and CDR2 is FYNNEI. CDR3 sequence: CASWREWGTDTQYF. In nucleotides, the CDR3 is TGTGCCAGCTGGCGGGAGTGGGGCACAGATACGCAGTATTTT.

This chain connects TRBV12-3 or TRBV12-4 to TRBJ2-3, with TRBD2 matching over 7 bases. The CDR3 runs to 13 residues. V shed 5 bases, J shed 2 bases, and the junction held 1 base outside the gene matches. The CDR3 DNA sequence: TGTGCCAGCAGTGGGACTAACACAGATACGCAGTATTTT. Its protein product is CASSGTNTDTQYF.

This clonotype was counted a single time. V gene TRBV12-3 or TRBV12-4 combines with J gene TRBJ1-2, with 7 nucleotides matching TRBD1. The CDR3 is 14 amino acids. Trimming took 6 bases from V and 7 from J; bases not matched to a gene: 11. The CDR3 here is CASRGQIYVGGYTF. DNA for the CDR3: TGTGCCAGCAGGGGACAGATCTATGTTGGTGGCTACACCTTC.

The V call is TRBV12-3 or TRBV12-4, the J call TRBJ2-3; possibly TRBD2 for D (5 bases). V dropped 7 bases and J dropped 1 base, with 9 bases sitting between them. This CDR3 is built from 13 residues. Here the CDR3 DNA reads TGTGCCAGCATTCGGGGAGGCACAGATACGCAGTATTTT. It codes for CASIRGGTDTQYF.

The rearrangement links TRBV19 to TRBJ1-3; no definite D call. Germline CDR1 LNHDA, CDR2 SQIVND (reference sequence). The CDR3 has 13 residues. Trimming took 5 bases from V and 11 from J, leaving 16 bases between them. For the CDR3, the DNA is TGTGCCAGTAGTTCTACCTGCTCAAAAGCCATATATTTT. Residues: CASSSTCSKAIYF.

About this clonotype itself: One end of the junction fails to match germline, which may point to a read error. The V gene is TRBV12-3 or TRBV12-4, the J gene TRBJ2-7, with D tentatively TRBD1 or TRBD2 (5 bases each). This CDR3 has 16 residues. The CDR3: CASSAHDQGRGVWQYF. The CDR3 DNA sequence: TGTGCTAGCAGTGCCCACGATCAGGGTCGGGGCGTTTGGCAGTACTTC.

This clonotype was counted ten times or more. The V gene is TRBV5-5, the J gene TRBJ1-6; D not resolved. The length of the CDR3 is 14 residues. Germline CDR1 and CDR2: SGHKS and YYEKEE (reference sequence). The V end was cut by 3 bases, the J end by 0 bases, with 4 bases between. The CDR3 spells CASSWDSYNSPLHF. CDR3 sequence (DNA): TGTGCCAGCAGCTGGGACTCCTATAATTCACCCCTCCACTTT.

This clonotype was counted many times. This chain joins TRBV15 and TRBJ2-1, with TRBD2 matching 7 bases. The CDR3 is 17 residues long. The V gene's germline CDR1 is LNHNV and CDR2 YYDKDF (reference sequence). The V gene end was trimmed by 3 bases and the J gene end by 1 base; junction bases not matched to a gene: 9. CDR3 bases: TGTGCCACCAGCAGCGGTGGCGGGAGTGAGTCCTACAATGAGCAGTTCTTC. Its translation: CATSSGGGSESYNEQFF.